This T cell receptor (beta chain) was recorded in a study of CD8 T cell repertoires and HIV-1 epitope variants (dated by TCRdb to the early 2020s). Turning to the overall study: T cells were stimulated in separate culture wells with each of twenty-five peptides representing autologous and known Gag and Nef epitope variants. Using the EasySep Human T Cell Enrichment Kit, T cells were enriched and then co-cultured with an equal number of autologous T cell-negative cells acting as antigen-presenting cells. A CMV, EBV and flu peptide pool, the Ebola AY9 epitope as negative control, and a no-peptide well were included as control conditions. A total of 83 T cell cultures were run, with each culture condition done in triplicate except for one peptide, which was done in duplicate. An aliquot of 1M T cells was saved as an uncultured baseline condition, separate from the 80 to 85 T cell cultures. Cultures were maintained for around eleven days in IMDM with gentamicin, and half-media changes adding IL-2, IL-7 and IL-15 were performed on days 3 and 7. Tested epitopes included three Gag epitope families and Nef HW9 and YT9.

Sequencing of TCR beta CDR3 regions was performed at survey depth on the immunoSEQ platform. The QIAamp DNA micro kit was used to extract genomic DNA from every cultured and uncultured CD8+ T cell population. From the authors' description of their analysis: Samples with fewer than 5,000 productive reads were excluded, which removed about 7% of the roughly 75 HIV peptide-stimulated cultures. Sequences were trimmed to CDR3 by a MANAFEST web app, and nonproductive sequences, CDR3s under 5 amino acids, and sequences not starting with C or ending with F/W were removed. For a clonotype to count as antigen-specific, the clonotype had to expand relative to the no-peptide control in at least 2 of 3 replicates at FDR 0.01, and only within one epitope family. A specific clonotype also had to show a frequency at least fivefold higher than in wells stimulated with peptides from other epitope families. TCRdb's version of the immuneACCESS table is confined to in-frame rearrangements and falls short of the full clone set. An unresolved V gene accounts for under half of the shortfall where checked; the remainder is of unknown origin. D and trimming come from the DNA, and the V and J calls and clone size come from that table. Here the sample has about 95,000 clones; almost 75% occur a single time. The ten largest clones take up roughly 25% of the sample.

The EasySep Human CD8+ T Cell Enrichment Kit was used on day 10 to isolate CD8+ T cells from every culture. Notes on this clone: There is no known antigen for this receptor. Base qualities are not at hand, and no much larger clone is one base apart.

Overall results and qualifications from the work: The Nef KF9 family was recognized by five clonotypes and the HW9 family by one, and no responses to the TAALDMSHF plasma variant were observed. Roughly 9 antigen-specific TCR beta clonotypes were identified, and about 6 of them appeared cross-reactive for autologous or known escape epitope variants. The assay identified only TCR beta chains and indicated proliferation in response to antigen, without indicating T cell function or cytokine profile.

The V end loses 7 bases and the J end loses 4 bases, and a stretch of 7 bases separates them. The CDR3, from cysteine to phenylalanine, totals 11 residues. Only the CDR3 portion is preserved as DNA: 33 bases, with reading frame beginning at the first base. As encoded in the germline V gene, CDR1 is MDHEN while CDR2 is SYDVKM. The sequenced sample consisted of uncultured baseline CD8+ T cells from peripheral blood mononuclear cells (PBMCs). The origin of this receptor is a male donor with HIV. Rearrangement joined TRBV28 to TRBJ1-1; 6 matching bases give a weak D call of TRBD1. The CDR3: CASTQGTEAFF. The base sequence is TGTGCCAGCACACAGGGCACTGAAGCTTTCTTT.